This TCR beta chain stems from a study of blood T cell repertoires in COVID-19. About the research overall: Sources were T cells, B-cell-depleted T cells, or PBMCs; the material itself was cDNA or gDNA.

V was trimmed by 7 bases and J by 0 bases, leaving 16 bases between them. The length of the CDR3 is 15 residues. CDR1 is LNHDA, CDR2 SQIVND, per germline (reference sequence). Cohort placement rested on clinical history that participants reported themselves. Assay: immunoSEQ multiplex PCR; the TCRdb copy retains only in-frame clones and omits some. The data contain 300,000 or so clones, roughly 90% of them singletons. This TCR came from a man aged 60 to 75 who had recovered from COVID-19. The V and J genes are TRBV19 and TRBJ2-7; D perhaps matches TRBD2 (6 bases). The sequenced sample was PBMCs or T cells enriched from blood (not recorded which). CDR3 sequence reads: CASNPGVGRSYEQYF. CDR3 coding DNA: TGTGCCAGTAACCCGGGAGTCGGGCGCTCCTACGAGCAGTACTTC.